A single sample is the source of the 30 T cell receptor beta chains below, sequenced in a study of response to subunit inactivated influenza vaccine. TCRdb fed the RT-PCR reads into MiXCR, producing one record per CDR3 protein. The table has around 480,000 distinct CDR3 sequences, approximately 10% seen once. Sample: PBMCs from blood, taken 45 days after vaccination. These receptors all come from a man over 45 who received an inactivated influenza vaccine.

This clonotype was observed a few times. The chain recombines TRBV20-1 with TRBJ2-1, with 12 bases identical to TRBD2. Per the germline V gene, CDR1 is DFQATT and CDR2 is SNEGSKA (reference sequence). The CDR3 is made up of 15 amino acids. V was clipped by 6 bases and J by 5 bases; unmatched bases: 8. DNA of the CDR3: TGCAGTGCCCGAAAGACTAGCGGGAGTAACAATGAGCAGTTCTTC. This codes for CSARKTSGSNNEQFF.

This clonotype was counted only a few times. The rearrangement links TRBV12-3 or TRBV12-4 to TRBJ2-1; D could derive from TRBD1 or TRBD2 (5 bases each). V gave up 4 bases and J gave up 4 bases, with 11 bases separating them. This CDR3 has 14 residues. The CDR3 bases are TGTGCCAGCAGTTACACGGGACGATACAATGAGCAGTTCTTC. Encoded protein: CASSYTGRYNEQFF.

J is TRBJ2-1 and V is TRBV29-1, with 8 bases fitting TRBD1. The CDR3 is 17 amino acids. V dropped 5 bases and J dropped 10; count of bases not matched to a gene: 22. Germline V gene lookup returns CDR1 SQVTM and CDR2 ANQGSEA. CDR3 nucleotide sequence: TGCAGCGTTCTGGGTATCGTCGGACAGGGATGGTACGGGGAGCAGTTCTTC. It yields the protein CSVLGIVGQGWYGEQFF.

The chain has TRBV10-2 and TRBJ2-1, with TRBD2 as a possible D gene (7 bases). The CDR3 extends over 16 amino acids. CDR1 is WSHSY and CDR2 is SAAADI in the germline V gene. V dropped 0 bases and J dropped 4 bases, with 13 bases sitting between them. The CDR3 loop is CASSESRGTTYNEQFF. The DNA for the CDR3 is TGCGCCAGCAGTGAGTCGAGGGGGACTACTTACAATGAGCAGTTCTTC.

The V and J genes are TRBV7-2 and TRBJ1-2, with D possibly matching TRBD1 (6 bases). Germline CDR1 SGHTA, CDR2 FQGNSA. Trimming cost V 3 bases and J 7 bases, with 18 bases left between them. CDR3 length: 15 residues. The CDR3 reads CASSFGSQGKGGYTF. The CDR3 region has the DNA TGTGCCAGCAGCTTCGGTTCCCAGGGGAAAGGTGGCTACACCTTC.

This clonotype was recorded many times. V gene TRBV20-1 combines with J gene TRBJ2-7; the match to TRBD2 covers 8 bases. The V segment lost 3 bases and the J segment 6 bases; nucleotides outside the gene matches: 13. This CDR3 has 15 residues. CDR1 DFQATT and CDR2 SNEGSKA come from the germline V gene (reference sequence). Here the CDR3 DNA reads TGCAGTGCTAGCACACCGGGACTAGATGGGAGCGAGCAGTACTTC. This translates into CSASTPGLDGSEQYF.

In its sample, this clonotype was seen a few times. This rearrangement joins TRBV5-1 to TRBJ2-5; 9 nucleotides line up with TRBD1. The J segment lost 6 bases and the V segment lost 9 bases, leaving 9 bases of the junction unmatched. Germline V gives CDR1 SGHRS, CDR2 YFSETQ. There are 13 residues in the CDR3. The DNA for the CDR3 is TGCGCCACCGACAGGGGGGATGGGAAGACCCAGTACTTC. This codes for CATDRGDGKTQYF. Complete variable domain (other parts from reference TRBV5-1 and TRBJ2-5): KAGVTQTPRYLIKTRGQQVTLSCSPISGHRSVSWYQQTPGQGLQFLFEYFSETQRNKGNFPGRFSGRQFSNSRSEMNVSTLELGDSALYLCATDRGDGKTQYFGPGTRLLVL.

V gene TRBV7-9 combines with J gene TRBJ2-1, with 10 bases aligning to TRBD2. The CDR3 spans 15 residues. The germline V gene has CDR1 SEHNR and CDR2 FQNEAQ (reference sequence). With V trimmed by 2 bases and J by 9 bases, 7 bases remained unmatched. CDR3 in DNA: TGTGCCAGCAGCTTACCTAGCGGGAGTATCGGTGAGCAGTTCTTC. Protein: CASSLPSGSIGEQFF.

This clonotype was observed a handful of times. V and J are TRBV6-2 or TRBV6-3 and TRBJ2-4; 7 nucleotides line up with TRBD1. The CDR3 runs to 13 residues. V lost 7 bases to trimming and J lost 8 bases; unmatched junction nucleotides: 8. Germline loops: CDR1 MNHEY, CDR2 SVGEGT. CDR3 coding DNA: TGTGCCAGCAAGGAAGGGGGCGTTGACATTCAGTACTTC. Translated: CASKEGGVDIQYF.

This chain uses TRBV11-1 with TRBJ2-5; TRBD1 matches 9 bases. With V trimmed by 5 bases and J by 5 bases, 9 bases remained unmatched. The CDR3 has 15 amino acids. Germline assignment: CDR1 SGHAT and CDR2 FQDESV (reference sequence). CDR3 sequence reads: CASSTGTGWEETQYF. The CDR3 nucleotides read TGTGCCAGCAGCACTGGGACAGGGTGGGAGGAGACCCAGTACTTC.

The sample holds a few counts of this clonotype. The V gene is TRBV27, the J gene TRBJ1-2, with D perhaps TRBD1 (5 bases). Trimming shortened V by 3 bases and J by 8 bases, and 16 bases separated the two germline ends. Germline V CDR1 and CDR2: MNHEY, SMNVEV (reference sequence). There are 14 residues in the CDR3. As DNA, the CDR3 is TGTGCCAGCAGTTTTGGTCAGGGAACGGTCGGCTACACCTTC. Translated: CASSFGQGTVGYTF.

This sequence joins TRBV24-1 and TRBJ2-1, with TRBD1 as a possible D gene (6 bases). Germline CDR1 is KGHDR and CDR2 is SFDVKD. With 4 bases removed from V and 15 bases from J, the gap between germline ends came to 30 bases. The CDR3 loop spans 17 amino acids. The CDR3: CATSDPPRGGGRNRVFF. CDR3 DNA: TGTGCCACCAGTGACCCCCCGAGAGGGGGTGGAAGGAACCGGGTGTTCTTC.

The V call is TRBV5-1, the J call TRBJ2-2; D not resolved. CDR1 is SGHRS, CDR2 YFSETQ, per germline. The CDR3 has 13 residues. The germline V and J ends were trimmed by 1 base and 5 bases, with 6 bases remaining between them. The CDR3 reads CASSLLMTGELFF. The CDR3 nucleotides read TGCGCCAGCAGCTTGCTGATGACCGGGGAGCTGTTTTTT. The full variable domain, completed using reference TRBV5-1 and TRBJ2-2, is KAGVTQTPRYLIKTRGQQVTLSCSPISGHRSVSWYQQTPGQGLQFLFEYFSETQRNKGNFPGRFSGRQFSNSRSEMNVSTLELGDSALYLCASSLLMTGELFFGEGSRLTVL.

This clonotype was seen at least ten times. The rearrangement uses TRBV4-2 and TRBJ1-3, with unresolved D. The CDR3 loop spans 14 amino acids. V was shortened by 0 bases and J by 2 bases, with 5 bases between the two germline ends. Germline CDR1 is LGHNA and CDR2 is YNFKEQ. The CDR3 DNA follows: TGTGCCAGCAGCCAAGATCCAGCTGGAAACACCATATATTTT. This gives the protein CASSQDPAGNTIYF.

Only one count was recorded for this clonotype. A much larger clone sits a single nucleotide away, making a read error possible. The CDR3 here is CASSQFRGNQPQYF. As DNA, the CDR3 is TGTGCCAGCAGCCAATTTAGGGGCAATCAGCCCCAGTATTTT. The J gene is TRBJ1-5, the V gene TRBV3-1, with D possibly being TRBD1 (5 bases). The DNA matches TRBJ2-3 better at its end, which makes the J call doubtful. Germline CDR1 is LGHDT and CDR2 is YNNKEL (reference sequence). The CDR3 length is 14 residues.

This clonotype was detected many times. CDR3 in DNA: TGTGCCACCAGTGATCCCCGAAGGGATGCGGACAATGAGCAGTTCTTC. This codes for CATSDPRRDADNEQFF. The chain carries TRBV24-1 and TRBJ2-1; no reliable D call. V dropped 3 bases and J dropped 5 bases, with 16 bases sitting between them. Germline V lookup: CDR1 KGHDR, CDR2 SFDVKD. The CDR3 runs to 16 residues.

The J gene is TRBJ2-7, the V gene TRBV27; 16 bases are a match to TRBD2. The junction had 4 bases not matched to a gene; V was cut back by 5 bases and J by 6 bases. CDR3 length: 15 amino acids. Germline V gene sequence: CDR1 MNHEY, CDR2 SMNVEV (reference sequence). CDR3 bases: TGTGCCAGCAGTGGGGGGACTAGCGGGAGGGGCGAGCAGTACTTC. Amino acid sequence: CASSGGTSGRGEQYF.

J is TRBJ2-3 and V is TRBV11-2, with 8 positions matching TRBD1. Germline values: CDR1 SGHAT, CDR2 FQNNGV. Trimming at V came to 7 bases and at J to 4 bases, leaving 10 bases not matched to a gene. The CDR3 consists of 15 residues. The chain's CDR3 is CASTRDRGYADTQYF. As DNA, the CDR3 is TGTGCCAGCACCCGAGACAGGGGTTACGCAGATACGCAGTATTTT. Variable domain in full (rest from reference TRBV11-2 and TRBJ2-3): EAGVAQSPRYKIIEKRQSVAFWCNPISGHATLYWYQQILGQGPKLLIQFQNNGVVDDSQLPKDRFSAERLKGVDSTLKIQPAKLEDSAVYLCASTRDRGYADTQYFGPGTRLTVL.

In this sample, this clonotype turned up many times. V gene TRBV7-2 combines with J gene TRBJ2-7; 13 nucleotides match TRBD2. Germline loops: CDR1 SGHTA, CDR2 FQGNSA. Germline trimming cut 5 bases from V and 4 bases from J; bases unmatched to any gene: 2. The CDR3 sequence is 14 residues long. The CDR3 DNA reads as TGTGCCAGCAGCAGGACTAGCGGGAGTTACGAGCAGTACTTC. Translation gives CASSRTSGSYEQYF.

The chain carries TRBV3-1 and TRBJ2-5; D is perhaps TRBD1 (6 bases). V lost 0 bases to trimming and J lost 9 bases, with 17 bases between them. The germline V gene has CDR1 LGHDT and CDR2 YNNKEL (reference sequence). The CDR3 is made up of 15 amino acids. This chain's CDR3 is CASSQDTGSLRAQYF. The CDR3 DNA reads TGTGCCAGCAGCCAAGATACAGGGTCTTTAAGAGCCCAGTACTTC.

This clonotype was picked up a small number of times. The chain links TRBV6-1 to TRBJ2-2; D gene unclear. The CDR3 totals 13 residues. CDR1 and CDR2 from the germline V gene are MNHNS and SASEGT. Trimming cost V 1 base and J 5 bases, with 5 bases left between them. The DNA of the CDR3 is TGTGCCAGCAGTGAAGGGTGGACCGGGGAGCTGTTTTTT. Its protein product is CASSEGWTGELFF.

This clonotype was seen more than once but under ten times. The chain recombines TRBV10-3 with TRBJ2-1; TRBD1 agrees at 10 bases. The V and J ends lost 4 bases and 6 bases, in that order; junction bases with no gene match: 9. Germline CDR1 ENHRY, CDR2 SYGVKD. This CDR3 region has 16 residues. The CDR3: CAISGRGQGMGNEQFF. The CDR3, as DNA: TGTGCCATCAGTGGGAGGGGACAGGGGATGGGCAATGAGCAGTTCTTC.

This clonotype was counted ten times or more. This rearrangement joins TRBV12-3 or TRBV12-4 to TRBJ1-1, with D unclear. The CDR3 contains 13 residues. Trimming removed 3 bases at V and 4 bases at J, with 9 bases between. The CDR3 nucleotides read TGTGCCAGCAGTTTTGGGGTGAGCACTGAAGCTTTCTTT. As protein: CASSFGVSTEAFF.

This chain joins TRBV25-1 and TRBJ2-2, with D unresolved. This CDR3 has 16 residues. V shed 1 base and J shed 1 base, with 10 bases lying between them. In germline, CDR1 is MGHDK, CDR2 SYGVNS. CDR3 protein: CASSESLGKNTGELFF. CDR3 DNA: TGTGCCAGCAGTGAATCTTTAGGGAAGAACACCGGGGAGCTGTTTTTT. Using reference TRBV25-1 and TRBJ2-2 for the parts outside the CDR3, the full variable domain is EADIYQTPRYLVIGTGKKITLECSQTMGHDKMYWYQQDPGMELHLIHYSYGVNSTEKGDLSSESTVSRIRTEHFPLTLESARPSHTSQYLCASSESLGKNTGELFFGEGSRLTVL.

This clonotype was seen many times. CDR3 residues: CSALGTSNTGELFF. CDR3 DNA sequence: TGCAGCGCCCTGGGGACTTCGAACACCGGGGAGCTGTTTTTT. The chain employs TRBV29-1 and TRBJ2-2; perhaps TRBD2 as D (6 bases). Germline lookup yields CDR1 SQVTM and CDR2 ANQGSEA. The CDR3 runs 14 residues. With 7 bases removed from V and 0 bases from J, the gap between germline ends came to 12 bases.

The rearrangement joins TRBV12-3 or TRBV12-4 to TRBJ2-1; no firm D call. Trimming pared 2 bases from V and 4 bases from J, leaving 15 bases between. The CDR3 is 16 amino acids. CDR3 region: CASSLRASVRYNEQFF. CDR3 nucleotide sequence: TGTGCCAGCAGTTTAAGGGCGAGCGTGCGATACAATGAGCAGTTCTTC.

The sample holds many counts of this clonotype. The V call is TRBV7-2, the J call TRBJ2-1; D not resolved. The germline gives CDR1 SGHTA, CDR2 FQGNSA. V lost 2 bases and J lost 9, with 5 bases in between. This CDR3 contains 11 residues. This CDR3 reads CASSLLGEQFF. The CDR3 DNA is TGTGCCAGCAGCTTATTGGGTGAGCAGTTCTTC.

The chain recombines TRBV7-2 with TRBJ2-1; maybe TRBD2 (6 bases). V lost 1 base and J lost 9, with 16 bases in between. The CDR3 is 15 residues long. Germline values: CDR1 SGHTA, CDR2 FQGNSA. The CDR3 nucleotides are TGTGCCAGCAGCTTAGAAGGCGGGGCCATCAGTGAGCAGTTCTTC. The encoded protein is CASSLEGGAISEQFF.

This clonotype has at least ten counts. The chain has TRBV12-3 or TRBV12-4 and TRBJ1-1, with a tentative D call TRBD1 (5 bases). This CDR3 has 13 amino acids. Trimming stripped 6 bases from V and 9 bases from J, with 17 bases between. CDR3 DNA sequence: TGTGCCAGCAGGCATAGTTGGGGCGTGAAAGCTTTCTTT. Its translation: CASRHSWGVKAFF.

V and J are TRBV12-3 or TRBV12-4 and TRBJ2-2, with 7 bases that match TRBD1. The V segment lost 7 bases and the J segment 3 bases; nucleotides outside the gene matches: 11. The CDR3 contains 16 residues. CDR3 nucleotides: TGTGCCAGCACCTTACTAGACAGGGCCGACACCGGGGAGCTGTTTTTT. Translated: CASTLLDRADTGELFF.